Shown below are 28 T cell receptor beta chains from a single sample sequenced in a study of stem cell transplantation in POMP-related autoinflammatory disease. Assay: immunoSEQ multiplex PCR; the TCRdb copy retains only in-frame clones and omits some. This repertoire shows 25,000 to 30,000 clones, around 86% found once; its top ten account for approximately 2.4%. Source: CD4+ T cells from PBMCs, taken before stem cell transplantation. Receptors originate from a human donor with POMP-related autoinflammation and immune dysregulation (PRAID).

This clone has more than one count but fewer than ten. The V call is TRBV14, the J call TRBJ2-7; unclear D gene. The germline V gene has CDR1 SGHDN and CDR2 FVKESK. V was clipped by 0 bases and J by 4 bases, with 1 base between them. The length of the CDR3 is 11 residues. CDR3 sequence: CASSQEYEQYF. CDR3 DNA: TGTGCCAGCAGCCAAGAGTACGAGCAGTACTTC.

The CDR3 bases are TGTGCCACCAGCAGAGATTTTGGTAATGAGCAGTTCTTC. Translated, it gives CATSRDFGNEQFF. V and J are TRBV15 and TRBJ2-1; D not certain. With 0 bases removed from V and 7 bases from J, the gap between germline ends came to 7 bases. Germline values: CDR1 LNHNV, CDR2 YYDKDF (reference sequence). The length of the CDR3 is 13 residues.

V usage is TRBV5-5 and J usage is TRBJ1-4, with D possibly TRBD1 on 5 matching bases. Trimming cost V 4 bases and J 2 bases, with 15 bases left between them. This CDR3 is 16 amino acids long. Per germline, CDR1 SGHKS and CDR2 YYEKEE (reference sequence). The CDR3 reads CASSQGPTATNEKLFF. Written as DNA, the CDR3 is TGTGCCAGCAGCCAGGGCCCCACCGCCACTAATGAAAAACTGTTTTTT.

The chain couples TRBV5-1 to TRBJ2-6, with unresolved D. Germline V gene sequence: CDR1 SGHRS, CDR2 YFSETQ. This CDR3 has 15 amino acids. V shed 0 bases and J shed 0 bases, with 4 bases lying between them. This CDR3 is CASSLDPSGANVLTF. The CDR3 DNA reads as TGCGCCAGCAGCTTGGACCCCTCTGGGGCCAACGTCCTGACTTTC.

The V call is TRBV27, the J call TRBJ1-5, with 9 bases that match TRBD1. V lost 6 bases and J lost 3; bases outside the gene matches: 12. Germline V gene data show CDR1 as MNHEY and CDR2 as SMNVEV (reference sequence). There are 17 residues in the CDR3. CDR3 protein: CASSRTGARFFNQPQHF. The CDR3 nucleotides read TGTGCCAGCAGCCGGACAGGGGCCCGATTTTTCAATCAGCCCCAGCATTTT.

The J gene is TRBJ2-1, the V gene TRBV18, with D maybe TRBD2 (6 bases). In germline, CDR1 is KGHSH, CDR2 LQKENI. This CDR3 has 13 residues. V was shortened by 4 bases and J by 13 bases, with 17 bases between the two germline ends. The CDR3 sequence is CASSLSGDWGQFF. DNA of the CDR3: TGTGCCAGCTCACTCTCCGGGGACTGGGGTCAGTTCTTC. Drawing the rest from reference TRBV18 and TRBJ2-1, the complete variable domain is NAGVMQNPRHLVRRRGQEARLRCSPMKGHSHVYWYRQLPEEGLKFMVYLQKENIIDESGMPKERFSAEFPKEGPSILRIQQVVRGDSAAYFCASSLSGDWGQFFGPGTRLTVL.

CDR3 protein: CASSLGYRGAEAFF. The DNA for the CDR3 is TGTGCCAGCAGCTTGGGGTACAGGGGCGCTGAAGCTTTCTTT. V is TRBV7-3 and J is TRBJ1-1; 7 bases align to TRBD1. CDR1 and CDR2 from the germline V gene are SGHTA and FQGTGA. Losses at the gene ends were 3 bases for V and 6 bases for J; bases not matched to a gene: 7. The CDR3 runs to 14 residues.

The chain combines TRBV5-5 with TRBJ1-4; TRBD1 aligns across 7 bases. Germline V gene data show CDR1 as SGHKS and CDR2 as YYEKEE (reference sequence). This CDR3 spans 15 amino acids. J was trimmed by 3 bases and V by 0 bases; bases with no gene match: 2. The CDR3, as DNA: TGTGCCAGCAGCTTGGTCGGGACAGCTAATGAAAAACTGTTTTTT. Its protein product is CASSLVGTANEKLFF.

This clone was seen more than once but under ten times. One end of the junction is discordant with germline, which a read error may explain. The chain joins TRBV6-1 to TRBJ2-7; 8 nucleotides align to TRBD2. The germline gives CDR1 MNHNS, CDR2 SASEGT. The CDR3 loop spans 12 amino acids. CDR3 sequence: CASREAGLAGYF. As DNA, the CDR3 is TGTGCCAGCAGAGAAGCTGGGCTAGCGGGGTACTTC.

The V and J genes are TRBV19 and TRBJ1-2; D is uncertain. The CDR3 consists of 13 residues. V was cut by 7 bases and J by 8 bases, with 17 bases left in between. Germline CDR1 is LNHDA and CDR2 is SQIVND (reference sequence). The CDR3 DNA sequence: TGTGCCAGTATTAACGTCAGGACCGGCGGCTACACCTTC. Protein: CASINVRTGGYTF.

J is TRBJ2-2 and V is TRBV11-2; D is undetermined. The CDR3 is 15 residues long. Germline loops: CDR1 SGHAT, CDR2 FQNNGV. Trimming removed 1 base at V and 6 bases at J, with 12 bases between. In DNA, the CDR3 is TGTGCCAGCAGCTTAGTAAAGGGTGTGCCCGGGGAGCTGTTTTTT. Its translation is CASSLVKGVPGELFF.

CDR3 DNA sequence: TGCGCCAGCAGCTTGAAGGGAACAGATACGCAGTATTTT. This encodes CASSLKGTDTQYF. The chain uses TRBV5-1 and TRBJ2-3; D uncertain. The CDR3 extends over 13 amino acids. V was pared by 1 base and J by 3 bases, with 6 bases between. Germline values: CDR1 SGHRS, CDR2 YFSETQ.

In the case of this clone: Compared with germline, one end of the junction differs, possibly owing to a read error. The rearrangement uses TRBV5-8 and TRBJ2-3, with a tentative D call TRBD1 (6 bases). CDR3 size: 14 residues. CDR1 SGHTS and CDR2 YDEGEE come from the germline V gene. The CDR3 loop reads CASSQQRDTGTQYF. The CDR3 DNA sequence: TGTGCCAGCAGCCAACAAAGGGACACAGGTACGCAGTATTTT. Full variable domain (rest looked up from reference TRBV5-8 and TRBJ2-3): EAGVTQSPTHLIKTRGQQATLRCSPISGHTSVYWYQQALGLGLQFLLWYDEGEERNRGNFPPRFSGRQFPNYSSELNVNALELEDSALYLCASSQQRDTGTQYFGPGTRLTVL.

This clone turned up a few times. The gene calls are TRBV2 and TRBJ1-2, with a possible D match to TRBD1 (6 bases). The CDR3 is 12 residues long. V was cut by 6 bases and J by 14 bases, with 19 bases left in between. Germline V gives CDR1 SNHLY, CDR2 FYNNEI. This CDR3 is CASSDRTVPKTF. CDR3 bases: TGTGCCAGCAGCGACCGGACAGTCCCTAAGACCTTC.

This chain uses TRBV7-9 with TRBJ1-3, with a possible D match to TRBD1 (5 bases). Between the trimmed V and J ends, which lost 5 bases and 0 bases, there was a span of 11 bases. Per the germline V gene, CDR1 is SEHNR and CDR2 is FQNEAQ (reference sequence). This CDR3 spans 15 amino acids. As DNA, the CDR3 is TGTGCCAGCAGCACATCGGGGGGCTCTGGAAACACCATATATTTT. This sequence encodes CASSTSGGSGNTIYF.

The chain has TRBV6-7 and TRBJ1-1; 7 positions match TRBD1. TRBV6-7 is noted as an ORF with a role that remains uncertain. The CDR3 sequence is 17 residues long. Germline trimming cut 7 bases from V and 1 base from J; bases unmatched to any gene: 15. The CDR3: CASKYRRDRERNTEAFF. The CDR3 nucleotides are TGTGCCAGCAAATACAGACGCGACAGGGAGAGGAACACTGAAGCTTTCTTT.

This chain links TRBV15 with TRBJ1-1; D unresolved. The CDR3 is 13 amino acids. The germline V gene has CDR1 LNHNV and CDR2 YYDKDF (reference sequence). V was shortened by 2 bases and J by 0 bases, with 4 bases between the two germline ends. CDR3: CATSRRMNTEAFF. The CDR3 nucleotides read TGTGCCACCAGCAGACGGATGAACACTGAAGCTTTCTTT.

The chain employs TRBV10-3 and TRBJ1-2; D not certain. In germline, CDR1 is ENHRY, CDR2 SYGVKD. Trimming took off 2 bases at V and 2 bases at J, with 3 bases between the two ends. CDR3 length: 12 residues. The CDR3 sequence: CAISEVNYGYTF. CDR3 DNA sequence: TGTGCCATCAGTGAGGTAAACTATGGCTACACCTTC.

This chain links TRBV28 with TRBJ2-1; the D is unclear. This CDR3 region has 14 residues. The V gene lost 3 bases and the J gene lost 5 bases, with 11 bases spanning the gap. The V gene's germline CDR1 is MDHEN and CDR2 SYDVKM. This chain's CDR3 is CASSFWGTHNEQFF. The CDR3 DNA follows: TGTGCCAGCAGTTTTTGGGGAACGCACAATGAGCAGTTCTTC. Supplemented by reference TRBV28 and TRBJ2-1, the full variable domain reads DVKVTQSSRYLVKRTGEKVFLECVQDMDHENMFWYRQDPGLGLRLIYFSYDVKMKEKGDIPEGYSVSREKKERFSLILESASTNQTSMYLCASSFWGTHNEQFFGPGTRLTVL.

This chain joins TRBV5-1 and TRBJ1-6; 9 bases are a match to TRBD1. V gave up 0 bases and J gave up 11 bases; unmatched junction bases: 3. The CDR3 has 14 amino acids. Looked up from germline, CDR1 is SGHRS and CDR2 is YFSETQ. This chain's CDR3 is CASSLGQGVAPLHF. The CDR3, as DNA: TGCGCCAGCAGCTTGGGACAGGGGGTAGCACCCCTCCACTTT.

The rearrangement uses TRBV5-1 and TRBJ2-1, with 13 bases that match TRBD2. CDR1 is SGHRS, CDR2 YFSETQ, per germline. The CDR3 runs 16 residues. V shed 2 bases and J 3 bases; nucleotides not matched to a gene: 2. The CDR3 region is CASSLGLAGVYNEQFF. The DNA of the CDR3 is TGCGCCAGCAGCTTAGGACTAGCGGGAGTCTACAATGAGCAGTTCTTC. Full variable domain (remainder filled in from reference TRBV5-1 and TRBJ2-1): KAGVTQTPRYLIKTRGQQVTLSCSPISGHRSVSWYQQTPGQGLQFLFEYFSETQRNKGNFPGRFSGRQFSNSRSEMNVSTLELGDSALYLCASSLGLAGVYNEQFFGPGTRLTVL.

This clone is a singleton in its sample. J is TRBJ1-5 and V is TRBV27; D is ambiguous. The CDR3 is 14 residues long. The germline gives CDR1 MNHEY, CDR2 SMNVEV (reference sequence). V was clipped by 3 bases and J by 5 bases, with 11 bases between them. In nucleotides, the CDR3 is TGTGCCAGCAGTTTTTCCTCCTCTTATCAGCCCCAGCATTTT. Protein product: CASSFSSSYQPQHF.

The genes are TRBV12-5 and TRBJ2-5, with 9 positions matching TRBD2. The last part of the DNA fits TRBJ2-7 better; the J call may be wrong. Germline V gene sequence: CDR1 LGHNT, CDR2 FRNRAP. This CDR3 has 16 residues. Here the CDR3 reads CASALGGREGSYEQYF. CDR3 DNA: TGTGCTAGTGCTCTCGGGGGGCGGGAGGGCTCCTACGAGCAGTACTTC.

This clone occurred a few times. This chain joins TRBV5-1 and TRBJ1-2; perhaps TRBD1 as D (5 bases). V lost 4 bases and J 8 bases, leaving 9 bases between the germline ends. CDR1 SGHRS and CDR2 YFSETQ come from the germline V gene. CDR3 length equals 11 residues. The CDR3 here is CASSTGDGYTF. DNA of the CDR3: TGCGCCAGCAGCACTGGGGACGGCTACACCTTC.

This clone was observed a few times. V usage is TRBV28 and J usage is TRBJ2-3; D remains unclear. The CDR3 is 12 residues long. The V end lost 2 bases, the J end lost 8 bases, and 8 bases lay between the germline ends. The germline gives CDR1 MDHEN, CDR2 SYDVKM. The CDR3 spells CASSLSAGTQYF. In DNA form, the CDR3 reads TGTGCCAGCAGTTTAAGTGCCGGTACGCAGTATTTT.

V usage is TRBV6-1 and J usage is TRBJ1-6; D unclear. Germline V CDR1 and CDR2: MNHNS, SASEGT. CDR3 length equals 15 residues. With 4 bases removed from V and 0 bases from J, the gap between germline ends came to 7 bases. CDR3 in DNA: TGTGCCAGCAGTGTTGGAAGCTCCTATAATTCACCCCTCCACTTT. Its translation is CASSVGSSYNSPLHF.

This chain uses TRBV2 with TRBJ2-1; 8 nucleotides align to TRBD2. The CDR3 consists of 12 residues. The germline gives CDR1 SNHLY, CDR2 FYNNEI. Trimming removed 3 bases from V and 11 bases from J; junction bases left unmatched: 3. The CDR3 nucleotides read TGTGCCAGCAGTGACGGGGGGGGCCAGCAGTTCTTC. Translating gives CASSDGGGQQFF.

The genes are TRBV5-1 and TRBJ2-7, with 10 bases matching TRBD2. Trimming removed 4 bases from V and 5 bases from J; junction bases left unmatched: 12. Per the germline V gene, CDR1 is SGHRS and CDR2 is YFSETQ. The CDR3 has 16 amino acids. Here the CDR3 DNA reads TGCGCCAGCAGCCTCCATTACTCTAGCGGGAGAAACGAGCAGTACTTC. Residues: CASSLHYSSGRNEQYF.